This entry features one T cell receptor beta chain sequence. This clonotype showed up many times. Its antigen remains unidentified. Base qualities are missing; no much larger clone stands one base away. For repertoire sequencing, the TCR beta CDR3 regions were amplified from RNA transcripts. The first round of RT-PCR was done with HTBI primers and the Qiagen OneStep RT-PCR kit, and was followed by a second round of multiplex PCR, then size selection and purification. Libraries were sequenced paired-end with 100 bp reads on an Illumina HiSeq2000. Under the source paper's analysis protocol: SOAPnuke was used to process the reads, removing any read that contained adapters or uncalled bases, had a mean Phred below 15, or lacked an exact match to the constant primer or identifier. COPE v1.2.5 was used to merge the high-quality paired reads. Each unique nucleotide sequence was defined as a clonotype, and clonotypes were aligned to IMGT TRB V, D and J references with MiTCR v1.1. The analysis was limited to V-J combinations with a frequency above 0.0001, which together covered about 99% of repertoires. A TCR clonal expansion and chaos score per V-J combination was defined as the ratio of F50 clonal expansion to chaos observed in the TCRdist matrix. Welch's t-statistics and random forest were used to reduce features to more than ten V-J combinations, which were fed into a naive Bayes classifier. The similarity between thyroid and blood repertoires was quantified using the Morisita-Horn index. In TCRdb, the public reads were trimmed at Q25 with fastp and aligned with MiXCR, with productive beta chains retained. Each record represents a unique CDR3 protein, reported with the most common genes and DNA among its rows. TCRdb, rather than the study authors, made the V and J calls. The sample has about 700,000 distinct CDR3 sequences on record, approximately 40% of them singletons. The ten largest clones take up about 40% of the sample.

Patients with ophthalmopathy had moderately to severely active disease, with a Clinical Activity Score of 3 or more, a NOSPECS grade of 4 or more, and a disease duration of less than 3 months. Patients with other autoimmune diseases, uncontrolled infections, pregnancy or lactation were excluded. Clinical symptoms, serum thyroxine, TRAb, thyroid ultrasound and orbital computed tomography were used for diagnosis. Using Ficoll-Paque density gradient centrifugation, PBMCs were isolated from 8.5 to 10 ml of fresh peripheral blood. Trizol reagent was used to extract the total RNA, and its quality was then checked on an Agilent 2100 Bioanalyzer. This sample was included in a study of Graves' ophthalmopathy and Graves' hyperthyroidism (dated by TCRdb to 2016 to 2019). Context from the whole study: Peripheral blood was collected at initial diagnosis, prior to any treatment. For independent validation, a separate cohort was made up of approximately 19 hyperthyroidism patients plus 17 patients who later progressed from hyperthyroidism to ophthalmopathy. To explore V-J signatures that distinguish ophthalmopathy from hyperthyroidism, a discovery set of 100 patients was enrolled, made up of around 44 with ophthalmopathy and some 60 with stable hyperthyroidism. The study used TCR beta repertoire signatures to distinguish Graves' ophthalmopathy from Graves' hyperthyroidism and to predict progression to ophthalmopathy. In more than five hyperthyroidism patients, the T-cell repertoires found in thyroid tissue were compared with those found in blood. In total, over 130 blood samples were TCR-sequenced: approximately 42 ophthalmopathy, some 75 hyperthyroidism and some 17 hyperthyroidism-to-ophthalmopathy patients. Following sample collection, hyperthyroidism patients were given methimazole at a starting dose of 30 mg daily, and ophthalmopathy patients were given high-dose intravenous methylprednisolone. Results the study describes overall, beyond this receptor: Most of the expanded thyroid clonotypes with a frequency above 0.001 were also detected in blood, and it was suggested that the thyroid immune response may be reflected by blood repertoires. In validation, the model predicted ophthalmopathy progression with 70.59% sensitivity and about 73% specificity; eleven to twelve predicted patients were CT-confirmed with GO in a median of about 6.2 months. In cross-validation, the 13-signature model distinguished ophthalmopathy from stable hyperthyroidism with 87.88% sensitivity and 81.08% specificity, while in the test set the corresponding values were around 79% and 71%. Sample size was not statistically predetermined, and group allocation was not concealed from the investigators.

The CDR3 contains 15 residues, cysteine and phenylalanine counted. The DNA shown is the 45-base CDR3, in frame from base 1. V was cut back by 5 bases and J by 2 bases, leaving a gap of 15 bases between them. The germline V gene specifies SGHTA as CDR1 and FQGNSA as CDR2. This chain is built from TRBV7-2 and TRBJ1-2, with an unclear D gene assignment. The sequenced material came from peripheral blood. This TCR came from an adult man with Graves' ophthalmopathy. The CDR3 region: CASSPTRGRNYGYTF. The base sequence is TGTGCCAGCAGCCCCACCCGAGGCAGGAACTATGGCTACACCTTC.